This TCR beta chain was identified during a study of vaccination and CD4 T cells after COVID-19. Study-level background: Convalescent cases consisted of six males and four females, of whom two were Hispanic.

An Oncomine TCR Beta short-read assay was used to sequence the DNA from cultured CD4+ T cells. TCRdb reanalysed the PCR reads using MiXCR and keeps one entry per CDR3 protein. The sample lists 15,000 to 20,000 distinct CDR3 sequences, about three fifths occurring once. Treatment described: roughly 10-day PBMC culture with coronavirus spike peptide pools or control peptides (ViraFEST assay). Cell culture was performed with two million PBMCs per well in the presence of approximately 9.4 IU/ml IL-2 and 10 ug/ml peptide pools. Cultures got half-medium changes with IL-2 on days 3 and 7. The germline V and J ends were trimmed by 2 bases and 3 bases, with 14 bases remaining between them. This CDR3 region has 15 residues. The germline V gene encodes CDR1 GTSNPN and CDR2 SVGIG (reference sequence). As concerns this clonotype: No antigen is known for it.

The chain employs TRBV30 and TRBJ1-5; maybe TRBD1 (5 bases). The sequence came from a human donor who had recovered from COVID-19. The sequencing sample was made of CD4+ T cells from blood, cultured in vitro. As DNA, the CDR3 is TGTGCCTGGAGTCTGGGCAGGGATAACAATCAGCCCCAGCATTTT. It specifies CAWSLGRDNNQPQHF.